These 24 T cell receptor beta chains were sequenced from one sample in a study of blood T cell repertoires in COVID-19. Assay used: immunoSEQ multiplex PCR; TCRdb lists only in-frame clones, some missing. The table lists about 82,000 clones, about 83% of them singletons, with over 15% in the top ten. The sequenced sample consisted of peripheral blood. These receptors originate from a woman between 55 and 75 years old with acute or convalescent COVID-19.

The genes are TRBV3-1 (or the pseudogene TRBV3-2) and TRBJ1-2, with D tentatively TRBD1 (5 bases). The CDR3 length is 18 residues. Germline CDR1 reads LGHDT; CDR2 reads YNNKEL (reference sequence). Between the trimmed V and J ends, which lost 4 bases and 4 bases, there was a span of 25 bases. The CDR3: CASSLPGRLGGSFYGYTF. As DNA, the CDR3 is TGTGCCAGCAGCCTCCCAGGGCGGCTCGGGGGGTCTTTCTATGGCTACACCTTC.

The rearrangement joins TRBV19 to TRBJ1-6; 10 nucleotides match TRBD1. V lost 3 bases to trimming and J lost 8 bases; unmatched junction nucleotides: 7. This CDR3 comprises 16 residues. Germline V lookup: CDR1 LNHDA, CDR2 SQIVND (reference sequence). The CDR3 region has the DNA TGTGCCAGTAGTATTTCGACCGGGACAGGGGATTCACCCCTCCACTTT. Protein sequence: CASSISTGTGDSPLHF.

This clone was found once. The CDR3 spells CASSLIRLAVNEQFF. CDR3 sequence (DNA): TGTGCCAGCAGCTTAATTAGGCTAGCGGTCAATGAGCAGTTCTTC. The chain employs TRBV7-9 and TRBJ2-1; 7 nucleotides line up with TRBD2. CDR3 length equals 15 residues. Germline CDR1 is SEHNR and CDR2 is FQNEAQ (reference sequence). Losses at the gene ends were 2 bases for V and 6 bases for J; bases not matched to a gene: 7.

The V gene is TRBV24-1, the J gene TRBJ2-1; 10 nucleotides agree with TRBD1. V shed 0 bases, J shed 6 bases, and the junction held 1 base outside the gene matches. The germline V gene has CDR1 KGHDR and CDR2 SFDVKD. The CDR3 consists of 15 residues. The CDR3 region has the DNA TGTGCCACCAGTGATTTGAGGACAGGGGGCAATGAGCAGTTCTTC. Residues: CATSDLRTGGNEQFF.

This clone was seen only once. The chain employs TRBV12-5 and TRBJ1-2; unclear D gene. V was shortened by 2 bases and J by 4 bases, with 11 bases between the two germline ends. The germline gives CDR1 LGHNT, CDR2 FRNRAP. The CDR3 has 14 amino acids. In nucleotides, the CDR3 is TGTGCTAGTGGTTTGCCATCTGGCGGCTATGGCTACACCTTC. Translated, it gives CASGLPSGGYGYTF.

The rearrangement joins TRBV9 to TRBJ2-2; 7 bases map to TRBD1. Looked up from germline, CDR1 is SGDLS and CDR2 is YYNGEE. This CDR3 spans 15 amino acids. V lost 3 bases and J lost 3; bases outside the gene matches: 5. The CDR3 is CASSGQGRDTGELFF. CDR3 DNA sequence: TGTGCCAGCAGCGGACAGGGTAGGGACACCGGGGAGCTGTTTTTT.

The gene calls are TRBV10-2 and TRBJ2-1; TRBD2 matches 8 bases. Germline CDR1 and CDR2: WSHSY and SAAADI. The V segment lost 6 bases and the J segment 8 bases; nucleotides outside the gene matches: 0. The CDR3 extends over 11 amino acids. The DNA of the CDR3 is TGCGCCAGCAGCGGGGGGGATGAGCAGTTCTTC. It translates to CASSGGDEQFF.

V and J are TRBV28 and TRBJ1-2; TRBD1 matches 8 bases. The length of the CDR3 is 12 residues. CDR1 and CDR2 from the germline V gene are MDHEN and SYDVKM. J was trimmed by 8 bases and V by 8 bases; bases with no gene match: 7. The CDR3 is CASDQGASGYTF. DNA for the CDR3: TGTGCCAGCGACCAGGGGGCGAGCGGCTACACCTTC.

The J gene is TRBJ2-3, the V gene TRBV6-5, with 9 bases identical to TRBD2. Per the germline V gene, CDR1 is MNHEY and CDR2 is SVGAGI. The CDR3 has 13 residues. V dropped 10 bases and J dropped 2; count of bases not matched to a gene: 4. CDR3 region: CAIQRGDTDTQYF. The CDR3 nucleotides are TGTGCCATCCAGCGGGGGGACACAGATACGCAGTATTTT.

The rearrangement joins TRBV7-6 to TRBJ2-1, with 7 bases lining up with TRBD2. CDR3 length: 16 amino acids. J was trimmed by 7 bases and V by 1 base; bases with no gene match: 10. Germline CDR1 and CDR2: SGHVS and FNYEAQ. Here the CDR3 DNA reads TGTGCCAGCAGCTTAGAGTTCGGGGAGGGCCGGAATGAGCAGTTCTTC. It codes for CASSLEFGEGRNEQFF.

CDR3 nucleotide sequence: TGTGCCAGCAGCTTGGCAAGGCAGGGGATCGCAGATACGCAGTATTTT. Translation gives CASSLARQGIADTQYF. The chain carries TRBV5-8 and TRBJ2-3, with TRBD1 as a possible D gene (6 bases). The CDR3 length is 16 residues. Germline V CDR1 and CDR2: SGHTS, YDEGEE. V gave up 0 bases and J gave up 4 bases, with 15 bases separating them.

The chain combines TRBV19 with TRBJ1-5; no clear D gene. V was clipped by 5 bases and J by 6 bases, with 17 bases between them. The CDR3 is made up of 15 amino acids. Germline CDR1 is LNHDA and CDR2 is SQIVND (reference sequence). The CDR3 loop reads CASSSWEEAGQPQHF. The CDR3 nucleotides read TGTGCCAGTAGTTCTTGGGAGGAGGCAGGTCAGCCCCAGCATTTT.

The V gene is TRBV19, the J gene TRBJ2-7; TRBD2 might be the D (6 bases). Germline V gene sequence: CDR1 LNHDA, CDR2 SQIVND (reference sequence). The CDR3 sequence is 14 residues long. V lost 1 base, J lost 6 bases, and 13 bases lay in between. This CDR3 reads CASSIGTNGGEQYF. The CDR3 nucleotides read TGTGCCAGTAGTATAGGGACTAATGGTGGCGAGCAGTACTTC.

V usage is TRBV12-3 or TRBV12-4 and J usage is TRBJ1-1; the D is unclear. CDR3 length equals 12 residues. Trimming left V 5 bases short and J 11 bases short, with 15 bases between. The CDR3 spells CASSLWGGWAFF. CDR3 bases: TGTGCCAGCAGTCTATGGGGAGGTTGGGCTTTCTTT.

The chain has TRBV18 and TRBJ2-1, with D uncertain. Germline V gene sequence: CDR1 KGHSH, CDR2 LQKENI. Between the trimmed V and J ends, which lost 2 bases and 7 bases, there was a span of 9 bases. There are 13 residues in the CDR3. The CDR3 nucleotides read TGTGCCAGCTCACCATCACAGCTGAATGAGCAGTTCTTC. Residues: CASSPSQLNEQFF.

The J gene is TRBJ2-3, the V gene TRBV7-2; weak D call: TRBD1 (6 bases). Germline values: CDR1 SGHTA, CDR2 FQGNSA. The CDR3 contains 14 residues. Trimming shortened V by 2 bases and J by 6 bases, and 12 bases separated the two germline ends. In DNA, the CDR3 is TGTGCCAGCAGCTTAAACAGGGCGACGGATACGCAGTATTTT. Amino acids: CASSLNRATDTQYF.

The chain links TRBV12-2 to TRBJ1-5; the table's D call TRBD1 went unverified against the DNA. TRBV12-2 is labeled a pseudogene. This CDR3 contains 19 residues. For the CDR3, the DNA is TGTGCAAGTCGCTTAGCGTGGGACAGGGGGGCCCGAGGCAATCAGCCCCAGCATTTT. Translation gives CASRLAWDRGARGNQPQHF.

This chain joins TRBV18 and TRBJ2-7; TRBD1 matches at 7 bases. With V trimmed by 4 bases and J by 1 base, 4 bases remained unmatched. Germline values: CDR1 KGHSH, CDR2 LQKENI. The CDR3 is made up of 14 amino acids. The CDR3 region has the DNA TGTGCCAGCTCACAGACAGGGAATTCCTACGAGCAGTACTTC. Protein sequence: CASSQTGNSYEQYF. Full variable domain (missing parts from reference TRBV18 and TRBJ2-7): NAGVMQNPRHLVRRRGQEARLRCSPMKGHSHVYWYRQLPEEGLKFMVYLQKENIIDESGMPKERFSAEFPKEGPSILRIQQVVRGDSAAYFCASSQTGNSYEQYFGPGTRLTVT.

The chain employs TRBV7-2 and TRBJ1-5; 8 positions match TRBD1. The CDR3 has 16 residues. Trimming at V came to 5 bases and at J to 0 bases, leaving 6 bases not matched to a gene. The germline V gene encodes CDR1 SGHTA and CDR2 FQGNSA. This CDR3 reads CASSPGQGPSNQPQHF. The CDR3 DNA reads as TGTGCCAGCAGCCCAGGACAGGGTCCTAGCAATCAGCCCCAGCATTTT. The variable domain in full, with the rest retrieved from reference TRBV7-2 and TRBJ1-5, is GAGVSQSPSNKVTEKGKDVELRCDPISGHTALYWYRQSLGQGLEFLIYFQGNSAPDKSGLPSDRFSAERTGGSVSTLTIQRTQQEDSAVYLCASSPGQGPSNQPQHFGDGTRLSIL.

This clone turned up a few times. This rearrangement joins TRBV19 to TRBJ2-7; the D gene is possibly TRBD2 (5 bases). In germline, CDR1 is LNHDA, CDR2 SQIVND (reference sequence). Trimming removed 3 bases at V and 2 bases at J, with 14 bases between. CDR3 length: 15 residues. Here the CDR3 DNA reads TGTGCCAGTAGTATTTATGCGGGCGGCGCCTACGAGCAGTACTTC. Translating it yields CASSIYAGGAYEQYF.

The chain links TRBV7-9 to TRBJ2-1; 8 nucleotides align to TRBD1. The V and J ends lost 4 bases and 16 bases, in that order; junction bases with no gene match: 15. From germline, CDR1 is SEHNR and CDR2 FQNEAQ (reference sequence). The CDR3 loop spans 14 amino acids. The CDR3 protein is CASSSTHRGEPAFF. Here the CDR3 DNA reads TGTGCCAGCAGCTCGACACACAGGGGGGAGCCGGCTTTCTTC.

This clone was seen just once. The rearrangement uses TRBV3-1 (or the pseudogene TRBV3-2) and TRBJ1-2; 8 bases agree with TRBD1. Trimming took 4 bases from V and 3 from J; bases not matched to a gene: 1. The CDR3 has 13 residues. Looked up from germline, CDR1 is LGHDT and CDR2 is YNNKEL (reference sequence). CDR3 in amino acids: CASSPQGDYGYTF. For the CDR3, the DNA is TGTGCCAGCAGCCCACAGGGGGACTATGGCTACACCTTC.

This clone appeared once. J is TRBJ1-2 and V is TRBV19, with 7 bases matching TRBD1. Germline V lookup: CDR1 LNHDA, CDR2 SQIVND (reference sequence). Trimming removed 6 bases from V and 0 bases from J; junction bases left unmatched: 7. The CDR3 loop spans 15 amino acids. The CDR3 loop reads CASSAAGGSNYGYTF. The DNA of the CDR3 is TGTGCCAGTAGCGCCGCAGGGGGGTCTAACTATGGCTACACCTTC.

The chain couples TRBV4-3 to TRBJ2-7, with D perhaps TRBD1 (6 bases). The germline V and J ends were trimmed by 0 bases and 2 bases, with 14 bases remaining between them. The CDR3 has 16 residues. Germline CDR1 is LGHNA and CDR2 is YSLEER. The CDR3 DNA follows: TGCGCCAGCAGCCAAGAATGGGACATTAAAGCCTACGAGCAGTACTTC. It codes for CASSQEWDIKAYEQYF.